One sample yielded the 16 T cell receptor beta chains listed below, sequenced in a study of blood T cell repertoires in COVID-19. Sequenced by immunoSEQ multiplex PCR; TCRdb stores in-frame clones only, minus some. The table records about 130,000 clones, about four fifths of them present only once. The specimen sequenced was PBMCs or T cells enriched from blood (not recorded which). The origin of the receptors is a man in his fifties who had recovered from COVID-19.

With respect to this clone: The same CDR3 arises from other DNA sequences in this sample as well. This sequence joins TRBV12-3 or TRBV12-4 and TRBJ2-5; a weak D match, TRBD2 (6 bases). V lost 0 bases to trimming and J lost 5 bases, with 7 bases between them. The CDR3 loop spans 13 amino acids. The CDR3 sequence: CASSLAGGETQYF. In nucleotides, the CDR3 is TGTGCCAGCAGTTTAGCGGGGGGTGAGACCCAGTACTTC.

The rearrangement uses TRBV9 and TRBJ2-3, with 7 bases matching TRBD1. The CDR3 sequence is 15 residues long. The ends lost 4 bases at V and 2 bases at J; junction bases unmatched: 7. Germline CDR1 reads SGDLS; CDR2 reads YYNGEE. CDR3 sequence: CASSPWTGSTDTQYF. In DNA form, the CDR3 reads TGTGCCAGCAGCCCCTGGACAGGTTCCACAGATACGCAGTATTTT.

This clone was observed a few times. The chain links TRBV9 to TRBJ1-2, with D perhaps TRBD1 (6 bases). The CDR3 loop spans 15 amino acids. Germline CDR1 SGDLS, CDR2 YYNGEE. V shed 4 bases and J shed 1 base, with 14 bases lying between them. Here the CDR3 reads CASSPRGIFNYGYTF. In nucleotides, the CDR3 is TGTGCCAGCAGCCCTAGGGGGATTTTTAACTATGGCTACACCTTC.

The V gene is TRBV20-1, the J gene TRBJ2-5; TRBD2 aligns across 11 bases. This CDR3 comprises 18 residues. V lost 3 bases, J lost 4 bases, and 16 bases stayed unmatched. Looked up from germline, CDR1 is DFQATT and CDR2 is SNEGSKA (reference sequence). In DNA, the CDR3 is TGCAGTGCTAGTCCCTGGCCCCCGACTAGCGGGGAGCGAGAGACCCAGTACTTC. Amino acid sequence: CSASPWPPTSGERETQYF.

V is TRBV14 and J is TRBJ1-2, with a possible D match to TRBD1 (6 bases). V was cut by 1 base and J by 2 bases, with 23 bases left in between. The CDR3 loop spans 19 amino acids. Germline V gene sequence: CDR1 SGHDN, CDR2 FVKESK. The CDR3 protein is CASSQVYRNSAGDNYGYTF. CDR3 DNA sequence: TGTGCCAGCAGCCAAGTTTATCGTAACTCGGCAGGGGACAACTATGGCTACACCTTC.

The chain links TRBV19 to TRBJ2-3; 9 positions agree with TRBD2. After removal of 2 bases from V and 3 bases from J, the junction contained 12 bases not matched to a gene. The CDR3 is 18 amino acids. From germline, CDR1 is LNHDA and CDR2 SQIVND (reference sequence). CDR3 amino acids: CASSIMREGTRRTDTQYF. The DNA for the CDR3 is TGTGCCAGTAGTATAATGCGGGAGGGGACGCGGAGGACAGATACGCAGTATTTT.

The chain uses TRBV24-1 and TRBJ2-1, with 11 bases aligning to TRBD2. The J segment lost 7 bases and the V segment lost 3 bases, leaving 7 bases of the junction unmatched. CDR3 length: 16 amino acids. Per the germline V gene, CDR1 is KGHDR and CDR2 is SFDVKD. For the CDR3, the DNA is TGTGCCACCAGTGATCCTAGCGGGGGGAGACTGAATGAGCAGTTCTTC. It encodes CATSDPSGGRLNEQFF.

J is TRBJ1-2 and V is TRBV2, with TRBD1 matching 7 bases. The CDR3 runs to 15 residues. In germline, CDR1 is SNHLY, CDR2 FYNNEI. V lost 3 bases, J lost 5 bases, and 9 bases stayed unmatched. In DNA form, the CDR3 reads TGTGCCAGCAGTGACCCCCGACAGGGCCTTTATGGCTACACCTTC. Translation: CASSDPRQGLYGYTF.

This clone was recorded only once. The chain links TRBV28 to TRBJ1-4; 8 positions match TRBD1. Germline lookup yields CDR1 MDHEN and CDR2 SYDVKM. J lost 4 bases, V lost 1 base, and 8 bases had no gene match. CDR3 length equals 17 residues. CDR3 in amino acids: CASSLFMGTGVNEKLFF. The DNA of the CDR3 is TGTGCCAGCAGTTTATTTATGGGGACAGGAGTTAATGAAAAACTGTTTTTT.

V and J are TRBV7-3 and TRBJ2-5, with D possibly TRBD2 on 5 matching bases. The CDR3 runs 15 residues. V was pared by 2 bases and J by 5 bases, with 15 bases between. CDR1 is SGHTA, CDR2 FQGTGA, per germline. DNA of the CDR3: TGTGCCAGCAGCTTAGGACTTCTGAGTGGGGAGACCCAGTACTTC. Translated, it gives CASSLGLLSGETQYF.

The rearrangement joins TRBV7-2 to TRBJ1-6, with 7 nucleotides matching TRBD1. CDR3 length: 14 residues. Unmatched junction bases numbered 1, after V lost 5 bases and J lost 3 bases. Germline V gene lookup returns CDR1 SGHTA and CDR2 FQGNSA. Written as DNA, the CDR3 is TGTGCCAGCAGCGACAGGGTCTATAATTCACCCCTCCACTTT. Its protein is CASSDRVYNSPLHF.

This CDR3 is CASTPEGGVDTGELFF. The DNA of the CDR3 is TGCGCCAGCACCCCCGAGGGGGGGGTGGACACCGGGGAGCTGTTTTTT. This chain links TRBV4-1 with TRBJ2-2, with a possible D match to TRBD2 (7 bases). Germline-derived CDR1 and CDR2 are MGHRA and YSYEKL. The CDR3 runs to 16 residues. The V end lost 7 bases, the J end lost 3 bases, and 18 bases lay between the germline ends.

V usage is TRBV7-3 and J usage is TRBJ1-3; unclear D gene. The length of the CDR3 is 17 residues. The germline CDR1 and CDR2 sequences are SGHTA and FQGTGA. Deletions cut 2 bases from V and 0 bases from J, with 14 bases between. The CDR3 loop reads CASSLGGGPNSGNTIYF. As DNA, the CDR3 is TGTGCCAGCAGCTTAGGCGGCGGGCCTAACTCTGGAAACACCATATATTTT.

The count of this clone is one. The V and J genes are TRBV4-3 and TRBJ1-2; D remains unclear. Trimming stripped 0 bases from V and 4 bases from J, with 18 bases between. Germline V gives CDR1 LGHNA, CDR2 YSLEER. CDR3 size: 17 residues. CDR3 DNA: TGCGCCAGCAGCCAAGACCAATTATACATGCCGGGCTATGGCTACACCTTC. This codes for CASSQDQLYMPGYGYTF.

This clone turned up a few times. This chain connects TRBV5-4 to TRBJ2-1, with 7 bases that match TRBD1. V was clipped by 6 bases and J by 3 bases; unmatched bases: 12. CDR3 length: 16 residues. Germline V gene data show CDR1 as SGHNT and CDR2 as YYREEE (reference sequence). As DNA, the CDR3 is TGTGCCAGCACCGGTACCCGGGACAGTCTCTACAATGAGCAGTTCTTC. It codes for CASTGTRDSLYNEQFF.

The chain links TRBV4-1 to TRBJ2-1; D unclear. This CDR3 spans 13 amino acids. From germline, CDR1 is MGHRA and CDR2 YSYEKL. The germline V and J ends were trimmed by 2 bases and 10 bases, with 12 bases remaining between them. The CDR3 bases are TGCGCCAGCAGCCAACCGCAGAGAGGCGAGCAGTTCTTC. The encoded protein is CASSQPQRGEQFF.